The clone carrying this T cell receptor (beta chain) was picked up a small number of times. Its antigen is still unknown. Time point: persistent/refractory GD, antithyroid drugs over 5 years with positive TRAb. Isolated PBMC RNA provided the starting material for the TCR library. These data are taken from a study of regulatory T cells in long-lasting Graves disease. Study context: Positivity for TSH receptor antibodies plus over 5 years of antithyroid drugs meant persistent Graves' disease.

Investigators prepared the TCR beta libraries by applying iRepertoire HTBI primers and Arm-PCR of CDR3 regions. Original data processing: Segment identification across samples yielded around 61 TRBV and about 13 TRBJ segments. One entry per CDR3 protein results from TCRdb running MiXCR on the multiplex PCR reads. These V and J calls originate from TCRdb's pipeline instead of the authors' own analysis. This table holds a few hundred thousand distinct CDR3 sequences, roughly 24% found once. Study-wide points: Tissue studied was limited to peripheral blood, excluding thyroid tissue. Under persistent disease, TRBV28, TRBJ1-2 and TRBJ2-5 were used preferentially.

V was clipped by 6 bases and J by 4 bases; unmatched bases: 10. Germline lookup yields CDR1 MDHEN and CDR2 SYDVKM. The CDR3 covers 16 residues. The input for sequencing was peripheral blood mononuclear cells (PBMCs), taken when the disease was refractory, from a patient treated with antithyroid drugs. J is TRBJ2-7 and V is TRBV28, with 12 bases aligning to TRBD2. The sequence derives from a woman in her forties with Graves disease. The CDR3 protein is CASSQAASGREYEQYF. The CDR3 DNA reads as TGTGCCAGCAGCCAAGCCGCTAGCGGGAGGGAGTACGAGCAGTACTTC. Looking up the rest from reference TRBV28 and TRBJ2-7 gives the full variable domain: DVKVTQSSRYLVKRTGEKVFLECVQDMDHENMFWYRQDPGLGLRLIYFSYDVKMKEKGDIPEGYSVSREKKERFSLILESASTNQTSMYLCASSQAASGREYEQYFGPGTRLTVT.